This T cell receptor (beta chain) was recorded in a study of OX40 agonist ivuxolimab in advanced cancers. Trimming pared 3 bases from V and 2 bases from J, leaving 16 bases between. Per the germline V gene, CDR1 is MDHEN and CDR2 is SYDVKM. The CDR3 extends over 16 amino acids. Here immunoSEQ multiplex PCR was the method, and the copy in TCRdb shows in-frame clones only, minus some. Here the sample spans roughly 35,000 clones, roughly 82% being singletons. The receptor's source is an adult with an advanced solid tumor such as melanoma, head and neck, liver or kidney cancer. This chain uses TRBV28 with TRBJ1-2; tentatively, D is TRBD1 (5 bases). Specimen: CD4+ or CD8+ T cells sorted from blood, collected in a trial of the OX40 agonist ivuxolimab. The CDR3 spells CASSFAGHRANYGYTF. CDR3 nucleotide sequence: TGTGCCAGCAGTTTCGCCGGACACCGAGCCAACTATGGCTACACCTTC.